Here is one T cell receptor beta chain with its context. The data originate from a study of shared clonotypes between healthy human individuals. Data came from immunoSEQ multiplex PCR; TCRdb stores just in-frame clones and leaves some out. The data show about 1.5 million clones, with 95% to 99% seen just once and roughly 0.42% held by the top ten. The receptor's source is a man aged 25-40 years in good health. The specimen sequenced was naive CD4+ T cells sorted from blood. Subset in this sample: CD45RA+ positively selected.

The CDR3 region is CASHGLAEYEQYF. The CDR3 bases are TGTGCCAGCCATGGACTAGCGGAGTACGAGCAGTACTTC. The genes are TRBV5-8 and TRBJ2-7, with 10 nucleotides matching TRBD2. Germline CDR1 reads SGHTS; CDR2 reads YDEGEE. CDR3 length: 13 amino acids. After removal of 7 bases from V and 4 bases from J, the junction contained 5 bases not matched to a gene. Using reference TRBV5-8 and TRBJ2-7 for the parts outside the CDR3, the full variable domain is EAGVTQSPTHLIKTRGQQATLRCSPISGHTSVYWYQQALGLGLQFLLWYDEGEERNRGNFPPRFSGRQFPNYSSELNVNALELEDSALYLCASHGLAEYEQYFGPGTRLTVT.